These T cell receptor beta chains were read from a single sample in a study of neoadjuvant nivolumab and ipilimumab in lung cancer. The data were produced by immunoSEQ multiplex PCR, yet TCRdb's version contains in-frame clones alone and is incomplete. The sample lists approximately 30,000 clones, 82% occurring once. Sequenced here: tumor tissue, sampled after neoadjuvant nivolumab, alone or with ipilimumab, at or shortly before surgery. These receptor sequences come from an adult with non-small cell lung cancer. CDR3s include the opening cysteine and the closing phenylalanine or tryptophan. D genes are given only for firm matches. A clone size is listed for some rows: how often the clone was seen (once, few, many), or a class if it is expanded.

cdr3_nt | cdr3_aa | j_call | clone_size | v_call | d_call
TGTGCCAGCTCAAAGGACCCGAGCTCCTACGAGCAGTACTTC | CASSKDPSSYEQYF | TRBJ2-7 | NA | TRBV18 | NA
TGTGCCTGGAGTAAAGGGGCCGAGACCCAGTACTTC | CAWSKGAETQYF | TRBJ2-5 | NA | TRBV30 | NA
TGTGCCAGCAGTCCCGGGAGCTCCTACGAGCAGTACTTC | CASSPGSSYEQYF | TRBJ2-7 | NA | TRBV6-5 | NA
TGTGCCAGCAGTGAAGACGCCGGTCGCGATGAGCAGTTCTTC | CASSEDAGRDEQFF | TRBJ2-1 | NA | TRBV2 | NA
TGTGCCAGCAGCCCGGGACTAGCGAACACCGGGGAGCTGTTTTTT | CASSPGLANTGELFF | TRBJ2-2 | NA | TRBV11-3 | TRBD2
TGTGCAAGTCGCCTAGAGGGTAGCGGGAGGGCACAAGAGACCCAGTACTTC | CASRLEGSGRAQETQYF | TRBJ2-5 | NA | TRBV12-2 | NA
TGTGCCAGCAGTGTTCCCCGTGGCGGGAACAATGAGCAGTTCTTC | CASSVPRGGNNEQFF | TRBJ2-1 | NA | TRBV11-2 | NA
TGTGCCAGCAGCTTATATAGCACAGGGGGCGAGCAGTACTTC | CASSLYSTGGEQYF | TRBJ2-7 | NA | TRBV7-9 | TRBD1
TGTGCCAGCAGCAAGCCCGAGGGGCAGGGAGAAGCTGGCTACACCTTC | CASSKPEGQGEAGYTF | TRBJ1-2 | NA | TRBV5-4 | NA
TGTGCCAGCAGCTTGCTGGGCCAAGAGACCCAGTACTTC | CASSLLGQETQYF | TRBJ2-5 | NA | TRBV5-5 | NA
TGTGCCAGCAGCTTAATGATTGGGAATGAGCAGTTCTTC | CASSLMIGNEQFF | TRBJ2-1 | NA | TRBV7-9 | NA
TGCGCCAGCAGCTTGGAACAGGGGGCTCAGCCCCAGCATTTT | CASSLEQGAQPQHF | TRBJ1-5 | NA | TRBV5-1 | TRBD1
TGTGCCAGCAGTTTTTCCGACCGTACTTTTCCCGAAAAACTGTTTTTT | CASSFSDRTFPEKLFF | TRBJ1-4 | NA | TRBV27 | NA
TGTGCCAGTAGACCCCGCGGGGGGGCACCCTACGAGCAGTACTTC | CASRPRGGAPYEQYF | TRBJ2-7 | few | TRBV19 | TRBD2
TGTGCCAGCAGCCAAGATCTAAGTAGCGGGAGAATCTACGAGCAGTACTTC | CASSQDLSSGRIYEQYF | TRBJ2-7 | NA | TRBV4-2 | TRBD2
TGTGCCAGCTCGGAAGCAGGGGGGGTTGGCAATCAGCCCCAGCATTTT | CASSEAGGVGNQPQHF | TRBJ1-5 | NA | TRBV18 | TRBD1
TGCAGCGTTGGGGTTAGCGGTACAGAGACCCAGTACTTC | CSVGVSGTETQYF | TRBJ2-5 | NA | TRBV29-1 | NA
TGCAGTGCTAGAGATCGCGGCTACACCTTC | CSARDRGYTF | TRBJ1-2 | NA | TRBV20-1 | NA
TGTGCCAGCTCACCCGAGGTGACCTACGAGCAGTACTTC | CASSPEVTYEQYF | TRBJ2-7 | NA | TRBV18 | NA
TGTGCCAGCAGCCAGAGGACTAGCGGGATCTCCTACAATGAGCAGTTCTTC | CASSQRTSGISYNEQFF | TRBJ2-1 | NA | TRBV7-9 | TRBD2
TGTGCCAGCAGTGACCGAGGGGGCAATCAGCCCCAGCATTTT | CASSDRGGNQPQHF | TRBJ1-5 | NA | TRBV2 | NA
TGTGCCAGCATGTCATCGTTTCTTTCGGAGCAGTTCTTC | CASMSSFLSEQFF | TRBJ2-1 | NA | TRBV6-5 | NA
TGTGCCAGCTCACCACCTAGCCAGGGGGCTGATACGCAGTATTTT | CASSPPSQGADTQYF | TRBJ2-3 | NA | TRBV18 | TRBD1
TGTGCCTGGACTAAGACCACCCAGGGGGAAAAACTGTTTTTT | CAWTKTTQGEKLFF | TRBJ1-4 | NA | TRBV30 | NA
TGTGCCAGCAGCTCTGAGGGGCTAGGGGAAAAACTGTTTTTT | CASSSEGLGEKLFF | TRBJ1-4 | NA | TRBV5-4 | NA
TGTGCCAGCATAAAAGCAGCGGGAGGGCTGGAGACCCAGTACTTC | CASIKAAGGLETQYF | TRBJ2-5 | NA | TRBV6-1 | TRBD2
TGTGCCAGCAGCCGCGACAGGGTGTCATACGAGCAGTACTTC | CASSRDRVSYEQYF | TRBJ2-7 | few | TRBV5-4 | TRBD1
TGTGCCTGGAGCGGTGGTGGGGGGACTAGGAGTACCGAGCAGTACTTC | CAWSGGGGTRSTEQYF | TRBJ2-7 | NA | TRBV30 | TRBD2
TGTGCCAGCAGCTTAGAAGGGCTTCCGAGCTCCTACAATGAGCAGTTCTTC | CASSLEGLPSSYNEQFF | TRBJ2-1 | NA | TRBV7-9 | NA
TGTGCCAGCAGCTTAGAGGGGGACAGGGACTCTGGAAACACCATATATTTT | CASSLEGDRDSGNTIYF | TRBJ1-3 | NA | TRBV7-9 | TRBD1
TGTGCCAGCAGGATAGGCAGGTCGGGGCAGATCTTC | CASRIGRSGQIF | TRBJ2-1 | NA | TRBV5-4 | NA
TGTGCCAGCATGAGGACACCTTACATTCCCGGGGAGCTGTTTTTT | CASMRTPYIPGELFF | TRBJ2-2 | NA | TRBV6-1 | NA
TGTGCCAGCAGTGAACGGTCCACAGATACGCAGTATTTT | CASSERSTDTQYF | TRBJ2-3 | NA | TRBV6-1 | NA
TGTGCCAGCAGCTTCGCCTCTCATGGCTACACCTTC | CASSFASHGYTF | TRBJ1-2 | NA | TRBV5-8 | NA
TGTGCCAGCAGCTTGGGGGGCAGGGAGGTTACCGGGGAGCTGTTTTTT | CASSLGGREVTGELFF | TRBJ2-2 | NA | TRBV5-6 | NA
TGTGCCTGGAGTGTAAGACGGCAGACAGATACGCAGTATTTT | CAWSVRRQTDTQYF | TRBJ2-3 | NA | TRBV30 | NA
TGCGCCAGCAGTGGGGGACACTCTGGGGCCAACGTCCTGACTTTC | CASSGGHSGANVLTF | TRBJ2-6 | NA | TRBV10-1 | NA
TGTGCCAGCAGCCCTCTAAGGGGCACTGAAGCTTTCTTT | CASSPLRGTEAFF | TRBJ1-1 | few | TRBV6-5 | NA
TGTGCCAGCTCACCATCCATAGGGGTTAGCAATCAGCCCCAGCATTTT | CASSPSIGVSNQPQHF | TRBJ1-5 | NA | TRBV18 | NA
TGTGCCGGGAGGCAGCAGGGGGCTTCCCTCATCCCCTTCTATGGCTACACCTTC | CAGRQQGASLIPFYGYTF | TRBJ1-2 | few | TRBV30 | TRBD1
TGCAGCGCCGATCCGGGACGGACCTCCTACAATGAGCAGTTCTTC | CSADPGRTSYNEQFF | TRBJ2-1 | NA | TRBV29-1 | NA
TGTGCCAGCTCACCAGATAGAGGAAACACCATATATTTT | CASSPDRGNTIYF | TRBJ1-3 | NA | TRBV18 | NA
TGTGCCAGCAGCGTAGGTCAGCATTATGGCTACACCTTC | CASSVGQHYGYTF | TRBJ1-2 | once | TRBV9 | NA
TGCGCCAGCAGCTTGAAAGGGGATTTGTGGGAGCAGTACTTC | CASSLKGDLWEQYF | TRBJ2-7 | NA | TRBV5-1 | NA
TGCGCCAGCAGCCTCGGACTAGCGGGGAGGAGGACAGATACGCAGTATTTT | CASSLGLAGRRTDTQYF | TRBJ2-3 | NA | TRBV5-1 | TRBD2
TGCGCCAGCAGCTTGGGGCGGAACACTGAAGCTTTCTTT | CASSLGRNTEAFF | TRBJ1-1 | NA | TRBV5-1 | NA
TGTGCCAGCAGCTTAGGAGTTAGCGGAAACCAAGAGACCCAGTACTTC | CASSLGVSGNQETQYF | TRBJ2-5 | NA | TRBV7-9 | NA
TGTGCCAGCAGGAGGACTAGCGGGAGGGCGAACACCGGGGAGCTGTTTTTT | CASRRTSGRANTGELFF | TRBJ2-2 | NA | TRBV2 | TRBD2
TGTGCCAGCAGCTGGGGGACAGGGGGCCCAGCCCAGTACTTC | CASSWGTGGPAQYF | TRBJ2-5 | once | TRBV7-9 | TRBD1
TGCGCCAGCAGCTTGATATCGTCAGGTGATCTCTATGGCTACACCTTC | CASSLISSGDLYGYTF | TRBJ1-2 | once | TRBV5-1 | NA
TGTGCCAGCAGTTTCAGCATCGGGACTAGCGGGAGTAATGAGCAGTTCTTC | CASSFSIGTSGSNEQFF | TRBJ2-1 | once | TRBV27 | TRBD2